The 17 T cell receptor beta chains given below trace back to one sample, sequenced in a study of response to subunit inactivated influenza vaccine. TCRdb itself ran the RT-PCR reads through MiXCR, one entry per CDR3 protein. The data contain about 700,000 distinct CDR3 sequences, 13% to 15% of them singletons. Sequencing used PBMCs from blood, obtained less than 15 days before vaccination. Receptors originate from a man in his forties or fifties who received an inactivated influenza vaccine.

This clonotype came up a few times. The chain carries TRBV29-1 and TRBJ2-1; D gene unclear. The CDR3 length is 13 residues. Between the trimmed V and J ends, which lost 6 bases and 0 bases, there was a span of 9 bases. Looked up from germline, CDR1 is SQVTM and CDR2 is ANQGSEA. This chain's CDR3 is CSVYLLSYNEQFF. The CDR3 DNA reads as TGCAGCGTGTACCTTCTCTCCTACAATGAGCAGTTCTTC.

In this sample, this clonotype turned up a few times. CDR3 residues: CATSDFSGGTGDEQFF. CDR3 nucleotide sequence: TGTGCCACCAGTGATTTTTCGGGAGGGACGGGCGATGAGCAGTTCTTC. V usage is TRBV24-1 and J usage is TRBJ2-1, with 8 bases fitting TRBD2. Germline loops: CDR1 KGHDR, CDR2 SFDVKD. This CDR3 is 16 amino acids long. V trimming: 1 base; J trimming: 8 bases; junction bases outside the gene matches: 9.

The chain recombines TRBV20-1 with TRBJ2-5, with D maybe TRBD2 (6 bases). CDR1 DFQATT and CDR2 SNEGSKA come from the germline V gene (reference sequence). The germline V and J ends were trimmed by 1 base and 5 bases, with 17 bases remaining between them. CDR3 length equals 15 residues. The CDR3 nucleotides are TGCAGTGCTAGAGGTCCGGGAGTACTTCGGGAGACCCAGTACTTC. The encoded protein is CSARGPGVLRETQYF.

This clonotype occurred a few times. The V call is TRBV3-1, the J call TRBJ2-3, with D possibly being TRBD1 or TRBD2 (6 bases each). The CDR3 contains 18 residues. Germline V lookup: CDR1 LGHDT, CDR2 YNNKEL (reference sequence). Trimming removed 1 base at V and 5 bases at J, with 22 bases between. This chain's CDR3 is CASSQVPGARQEGDTQYF. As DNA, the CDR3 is TGTGCCAGCAGCCAAGTCCCAGGGGCCCGACAGGAGGGAGATACGCAGTATTTT.

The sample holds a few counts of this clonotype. CDR3 region: CASSYEGLSVYNEQFF. The DNA of the CDR3 is TGTGCCAGCAGCTACGAGGGACTGAGTGTTTACAATGAGCAGTTCTTC. The chain carries TRBV11-2 and TRBJ2-1; D is perhaps TRBD2 (6 bases). CDR3 length: 16 amino acids. Germline V gives CDR1 SGHAT, CDR2 FQNNGV. V lost 4 bases and J lost 4, with 17 bases in between.

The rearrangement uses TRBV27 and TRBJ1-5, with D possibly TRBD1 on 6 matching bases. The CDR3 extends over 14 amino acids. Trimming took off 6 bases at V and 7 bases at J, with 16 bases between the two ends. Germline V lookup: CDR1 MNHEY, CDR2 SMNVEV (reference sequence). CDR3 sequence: CASRPSGELQPQHF. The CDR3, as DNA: TGTGCCAGCAGACCATCAGGGGAATTGCAGCCCCAGCATTTT.

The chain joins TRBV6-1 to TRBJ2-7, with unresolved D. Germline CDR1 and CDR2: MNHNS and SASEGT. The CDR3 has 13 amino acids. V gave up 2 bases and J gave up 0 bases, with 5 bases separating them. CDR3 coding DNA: TGTGCCAGCAGTGAAACGTACTCCTACGAGCAGTACTTC. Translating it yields CASSETYSYEQYF.

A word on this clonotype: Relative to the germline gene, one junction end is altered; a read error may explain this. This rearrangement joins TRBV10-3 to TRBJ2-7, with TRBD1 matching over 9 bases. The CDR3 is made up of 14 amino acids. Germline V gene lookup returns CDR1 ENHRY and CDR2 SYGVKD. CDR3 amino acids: CAISEPTGTGPPHF. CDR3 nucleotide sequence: TGTGCCATCAGTGAGCCAACCGGGACAGGGCCTCCACACTTC.

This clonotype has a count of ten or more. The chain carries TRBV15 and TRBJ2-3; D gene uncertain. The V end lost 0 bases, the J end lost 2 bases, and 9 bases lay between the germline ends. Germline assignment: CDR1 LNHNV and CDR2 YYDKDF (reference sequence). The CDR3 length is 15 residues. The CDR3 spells CATSRDKLLTDTQYF. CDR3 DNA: TGTGCCACCAGCAGAGATAAACTACTCACAGATACGCAGTATTTT.

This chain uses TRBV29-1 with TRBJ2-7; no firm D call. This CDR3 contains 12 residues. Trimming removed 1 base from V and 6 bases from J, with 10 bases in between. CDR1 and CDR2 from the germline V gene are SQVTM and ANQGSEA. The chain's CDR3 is CSVEGAMSEQYF. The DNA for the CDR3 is TGCAGCGTTGAAGGGGCGATGAGCGAGCAGTACTTC.

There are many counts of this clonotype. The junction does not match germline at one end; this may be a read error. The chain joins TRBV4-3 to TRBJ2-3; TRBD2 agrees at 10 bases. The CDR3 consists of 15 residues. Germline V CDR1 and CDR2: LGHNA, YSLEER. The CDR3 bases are TGTGCCAGCAGCCAAGCGGGAGGGCCCACAGATACGCAGTATTTT. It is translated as CASSQAGGPTDTQYF.

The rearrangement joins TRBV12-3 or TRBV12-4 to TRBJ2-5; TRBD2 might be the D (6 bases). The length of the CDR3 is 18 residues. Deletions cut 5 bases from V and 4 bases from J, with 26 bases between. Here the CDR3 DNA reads TGTGCCAGCAGTGGTATCGGGGGAAATGTATACGTTGGAGAGACCCAGTACTTC. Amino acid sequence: CASSGIGGNVYVGETQYF.

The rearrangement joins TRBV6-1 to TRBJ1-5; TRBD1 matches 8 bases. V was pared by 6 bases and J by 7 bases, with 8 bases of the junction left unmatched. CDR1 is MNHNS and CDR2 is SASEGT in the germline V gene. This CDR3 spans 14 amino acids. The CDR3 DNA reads TGTGCCAGCAGACCCCAGGGGGCTTGGCAGCCCCAGCATTTT. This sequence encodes CASRPQGAWQPQHF.

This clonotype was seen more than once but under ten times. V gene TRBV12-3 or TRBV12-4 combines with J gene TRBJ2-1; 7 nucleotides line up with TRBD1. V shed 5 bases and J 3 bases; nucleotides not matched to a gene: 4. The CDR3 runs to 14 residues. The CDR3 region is CASSRQGVYNEQFF. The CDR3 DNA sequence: TGTGCCAGCAGTCGACAGGGAGTCTACAATGAGCAGTTCTTC.

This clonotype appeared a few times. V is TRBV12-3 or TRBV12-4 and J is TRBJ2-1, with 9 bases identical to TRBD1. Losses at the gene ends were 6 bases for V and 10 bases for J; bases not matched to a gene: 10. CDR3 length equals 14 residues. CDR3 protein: CASRGTGREWEQFF. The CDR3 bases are TGTGCCAGCAGGGGGACAGGGCGGGAGTGGGAGCAGTTCTTC.

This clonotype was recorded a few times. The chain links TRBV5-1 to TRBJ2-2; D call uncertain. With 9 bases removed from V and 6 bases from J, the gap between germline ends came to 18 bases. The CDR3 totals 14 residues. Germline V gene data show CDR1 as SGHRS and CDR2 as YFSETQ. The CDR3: CATHPKVGAGELFF. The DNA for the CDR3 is TGCGCCACCCACCCTAAGGTTGGCGCCGGGGAGCTGTTTTTT.

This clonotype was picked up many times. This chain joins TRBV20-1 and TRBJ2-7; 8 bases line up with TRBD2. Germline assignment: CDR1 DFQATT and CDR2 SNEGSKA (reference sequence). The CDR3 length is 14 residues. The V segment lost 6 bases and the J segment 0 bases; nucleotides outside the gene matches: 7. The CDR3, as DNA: TGCAGTGCCCATAGCGGGACTCCCTCCTACGAGCAGTACTTC. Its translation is CSAHSGTPSYEQYF.